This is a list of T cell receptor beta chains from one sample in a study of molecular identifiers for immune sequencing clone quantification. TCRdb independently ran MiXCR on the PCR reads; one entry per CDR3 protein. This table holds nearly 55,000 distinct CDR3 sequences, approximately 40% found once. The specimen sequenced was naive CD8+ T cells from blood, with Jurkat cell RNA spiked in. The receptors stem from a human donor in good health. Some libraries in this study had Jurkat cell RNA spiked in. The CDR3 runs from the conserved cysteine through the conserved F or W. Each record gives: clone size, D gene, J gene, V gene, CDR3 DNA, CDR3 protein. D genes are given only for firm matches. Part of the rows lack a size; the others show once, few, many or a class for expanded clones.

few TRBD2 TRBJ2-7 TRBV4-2 TGTGCCAGCAGCCAAGATGGGGGGGGTCGATACGAGCAGTACTTC CASSQDGGGRYEQYF
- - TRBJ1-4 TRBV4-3 TGCGCCAGCAGCCAAGTATGGGGGGACGAAAAACTGTTATTT CASSQVWGDEKLLF
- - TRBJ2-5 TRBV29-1 TGCAGCGTTGAAACAGGCTTGGGGGAGACCCAGTACTTC CSVETGLGETQYF
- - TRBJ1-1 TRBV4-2 TGTGCCAGCAGCCCCCAAGCGGATGAAGCTTTCTTT CASSPQADEAFF
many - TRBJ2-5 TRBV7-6 TGTGCCAGCAGCTCTTGGGAGACCCAGTACTTC CASSSWETQYF
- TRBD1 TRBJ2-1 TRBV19 TGTGCCAGTAGTAGCCGGGACAGGAATTCCAATGAGCAGATCTTC CASSSRDRNSNEQIF
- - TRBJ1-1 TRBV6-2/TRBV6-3 TGTGCCAGCCTTTGGGGGGGCAGGACTGAAGCTTTCTTT CASLWGGRTEAFF
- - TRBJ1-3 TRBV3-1 TGTGCCAGCAGCCCTTACTCGGGGTCTGGAAACACCATATATTTT CASSPYSGSGNTIYF
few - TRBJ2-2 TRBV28 TGTGCCAGCAGCCGTAGACAGGCCCTGAACACCGGGGAGCTGTTTTTT CASSRRQALNTGELFF
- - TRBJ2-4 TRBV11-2 TGTGCCAGCAGCGTGTTTGCGGATTTAGACATTCAGTACTTC CASSVFADLDIQYF
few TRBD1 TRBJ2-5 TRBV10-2 TGCGCCAGCAGGGCTACAGGGGCAGAGACCCAGTACTTC CASRATGAETQYF
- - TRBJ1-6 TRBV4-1 TGCGCCAGCAGCCAAGATCAGCACGTTGATTCACCCCTCCACTTT CASSQDQHVDSPLHF
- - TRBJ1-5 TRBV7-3 TGTGCCAGCAGTCCAGGGGTAGGACAGCCCCAGCATTTT CASSPGVGQPQHF
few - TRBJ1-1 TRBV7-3 TGTGCCAGCAGTGGGGGCGCTGAAGCTTTCTTT CASSGGAEAFF
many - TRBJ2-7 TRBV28 TGTGCCAGCAGTCCGCTGGCCCGGGACGCAGCCTACGAGCAGTACTTC CASSPLARDAAYEQYF
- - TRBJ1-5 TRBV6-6 TGTGCCAGCGGACTTCCTCCAAGGGAGCCGAATCAGCCCCAGCATTTT CASGLPPREPNQPQHF
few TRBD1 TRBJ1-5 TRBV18 TGTGCCAGCTCACTCGTCCAGGGGGATAGCAATCAGCCCCAGCATTTT CASSLVQGDSNQPQHF
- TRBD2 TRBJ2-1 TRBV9 TGTGCCAGCAGCGTAGTTCCCAGCGGGAGATTAAATGAGCAGTTCTTC CASSVVPSGRLNEQFF
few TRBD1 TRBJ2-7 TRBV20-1 TGCAGCGTCGGACAGGGTAGGATCACCTACGAGCAGTACTTC CSVGQGRITYEQYF
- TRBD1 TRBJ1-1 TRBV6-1 TGTGCCAGCCGACAGGGAGTAGCTTTCTTT CASRQGVAFF
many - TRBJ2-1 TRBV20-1 TGCAGTGCTAGAGACGCTTGGGGCCCGCAGGCCGGTGAGCAGTTCTTC CSARDAWGPQAGEQFF
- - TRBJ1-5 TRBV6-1 TGTGCCAGCAGTGAGTGGAGAGCTAGCTATCAGCCCCAGCATTTT CASSEWRASYQPQHF
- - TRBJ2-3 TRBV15 TGTGCCACCAGCAGAGGGGTCGGGGGAGCCACAGATACGCAGTATTTT CATSRGVGGATDTQYF
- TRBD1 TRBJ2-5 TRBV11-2 TGTGCCAGCAGGACAGGGGGTCACCAAGAGACCCAGTACTTC CASRTGGHQETQYF
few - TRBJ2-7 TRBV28 TGTGCCAGCAGTCCCCTATGGGGGGTCAGGGACTACGAGCAGTACTTC CASSPLWGVRDYEQYF
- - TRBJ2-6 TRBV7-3 TGTGCCAGCAGCATAGGAGGTTCTGGGGCCAACGTCCTGACTTTC CASSIGGSGANVLTF
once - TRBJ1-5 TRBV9 TGTGCCAGCAGCGTAGACGGGGTTGGCTATCAGCCCCAGCATTTT CASSVDGVGYQPQHF
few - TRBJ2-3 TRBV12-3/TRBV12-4 TGTGCCAGCAGTTCCGAAGATGTTACAGATACGCAGTATTTT CASSSEDVTDTQYF
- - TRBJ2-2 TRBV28 TGTGCCAGCAGTACCCTGCGGGGTAGCCGGCTTACCGGGGAGCTGTATTTT CASSTLRGSRLTGELYF
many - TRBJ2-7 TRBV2 TGTGCCAGCAGTGAAGACCCAGGGAACTCCTACGAGCAGTACTTC CASSEDPGNSYEQYF
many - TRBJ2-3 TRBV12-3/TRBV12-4 TGTGCCAGCAGTTCCCTCACAGATACGCAGTATTTT CASSSLTDTQYF
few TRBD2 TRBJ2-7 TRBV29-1 TGCAGCGCCCAACTAGCGAGAGCAGAACGCGACGAGCAGTACTTC CSAQLARAERDEQYF
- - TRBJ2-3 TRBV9 TGTGCCAGCAGCCATCCCGTGGGGATGTCTAGCACAGATACGCAGTATTTT CASSHPVGMSSTDTQYF
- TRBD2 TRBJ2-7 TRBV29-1 TGCAGCGTATTAGCGGGAGCAGGCGAGCAGTACTTC CSVLAGAGEQYF
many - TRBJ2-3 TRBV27 TGTGCCAGCAGTCCCTGGGTAGCCGCAGATACGCAGTATTTT CASSPWVAADTQYF
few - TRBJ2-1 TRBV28 TGTGCCAGCAGCCACAGCCCTGGGAACAATGAGCAGTTCTTC CASSHSPGNNEQFF
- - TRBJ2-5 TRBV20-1 TGCAGTGCTAACCGGGACATCCAAGAGACCCAGTACTTC CSANRDIQETQYF
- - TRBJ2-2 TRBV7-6 TGTGCCAGCAGCTTAGTCTCCTCCCCCGGGGAGCTGTTTTTT CASSLVSSPGELFF
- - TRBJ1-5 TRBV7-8 TGTGCCAGCAGCCCAGGGCCCTTCCCGAGCAATCAGCCCCAGCATTTT CASSPGPFPSNQPQHF
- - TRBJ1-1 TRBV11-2 TGTGCCAGCAGCCTTTTCGGTCAGGGGCAGACTGAAGCCTTCTTT CASSLFGQGQTEAFF
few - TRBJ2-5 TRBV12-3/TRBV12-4 TGTGCCAGCAGTTTATTCAGTGCCGGGACCCAGTACTTC CASSLFSAGTQYF
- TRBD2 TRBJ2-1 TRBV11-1 TGTGCCAGCAGCTCCAACCGTCTGACTAGCGGGAGGGCGAATGAGCAGTTCTTC CASSSNRLTSGRANEQFF
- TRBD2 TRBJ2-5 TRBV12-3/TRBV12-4 TGTGCCAGCAGTTTAGCACGAATCACAGGGGGACTAGCGGGCACCGAGACCCAGTACTTC CASSLARITGGLAGTETQYF
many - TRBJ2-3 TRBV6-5 TGTGCCAGCAGTTACGGGTTAGTTCGAGATACGCAGTATTTT CASSYGLVRDTQYF
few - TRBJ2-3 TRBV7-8 TGTGCCAGCACCCTTAACACAGATACGCAGTATTTT CASTLNTDTQYF
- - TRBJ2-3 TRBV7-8 TGTGCCAGCAGCTCCCTCTGGCGGGGCACAGATACGCTGTATTTT CASSSLWRGTDTLYF
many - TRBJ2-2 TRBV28 TGTGCCAGCAGTTTATTCCGGAACACCGGGGAGCTGTTTTTT CASSLFRNTGELFF
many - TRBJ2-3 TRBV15 TGTGCCACCAGCAGTGATCGGGCAGGAAGCACAGATACGCAGTATTTT CATSSDRAGSTDTQYF
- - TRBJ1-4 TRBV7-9 TGTGCCAGCAGCCCCCCCGCCAGGATACTGTTTTTT CASSPPARILFF
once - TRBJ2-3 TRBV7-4 TGTGCCAGCAGCTTATCGGCTACCCTGAGCACAGATACGCAGTATTTT CASSLSATLSTDTQYF
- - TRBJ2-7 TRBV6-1 TGTGCCAGCAGTGAATTCAGCTACGAGCAGTACTTC CASSEFSYEQYF
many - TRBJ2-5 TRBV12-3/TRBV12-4 TGTGCCAGCAGTTTACTTTGGGCAGAGACCCAGTACTTC CASSLLWAETQYF
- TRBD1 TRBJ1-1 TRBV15 TGTGCCACCAGCAGTATTTCAGGGGGGAACACTGAAGCTTTCTTT CATSSISGGNTEAFF
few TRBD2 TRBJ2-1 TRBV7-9 TGTGCCAGCAGCCCCTTTGTCGCGGGAGAGGTCAATGAGCAGTTCTTC CASSPFVAGEVNEQFF